This T cell receptor (beta chain) was captured in a study of graft-versus-host responses after intestinal transplantation. Study-level information: Every recipient underwent anti-thymocyte globulin induction, then tacrolimus and steroids for two to four years.

Note on this clone: Antigen unknown.

Repertoires were generated with immunoSEQ multiplex PCR, while TCRdb's copy carries only in-frame clones and drops some. Among about 88,000 clones listed, approximately 90% were seen once. Germline V CDR1 and CDR2: SGDLS, YYNGEE. The CDR3 runs to 15 residues. V shed 0 bases and J shed 7 bases, with 13 bases lying between them. Study results and limitations: The study associated peak circulating GvH clone levels with early post-transplant HvG declines. GvH clones detected in recipient marrow included some appearing first in ileum or blood.

The sequences come from unstimulated CD4+ T cells sorted from spleen or lymph node cells, collected before transplant. The chain links TRBV9 to TRBJ1-4; D call uncertain. The source of this sequence is a human donor who was the organ donor for an intestinal transplant. Here the CDR3 DNA reads TGTGCCAGCAGCGTAGACCTGGGAGCGCGTGAAAAACTGTTTTTT. The encoded protein is CASSVDLGAREKLFF. Looking up the rest from reference TRBV9 and TRBJ1-4 gives the full variable domain: DSGVTQTPKHLITATGQRVTLRCSPRSGDLSVYWYQQSLDQGLQFLIQYYNGEERAKGNILERFSAQQFPDLHSELNLSSLELGDSALYFCASSVDLGAREKLFFGSGTQLSVL.